This T cell receptor beta chain is drawn from a study of blood T cells in healthy people across ages. Study as a whole: Roughly one uniquely barcoded beta molecule per two T cells was captured.

Study results and caveats: While age rose, TCR beta diversity per million T cells dropped in a roughly linear way.

Researchers collected approximately 9.5 milliliters of peripheral blood from every single donor. Total RNA, at least 6 micrograms per sample, was extracted from PBMCs. A second PCR, run for roughly 7 to 11 cycles, used a sample-barcoded 5' primer plus a J-beta primer mix. TCRdb processed the 5' RACE reads anew with MiXCR; each CDR3 protein has one entry. The data show 1.5 million or so distinct CDR3 sequences, with roughly 43% seen just once and around 4% held by the top ten. This clonotype has just a few counts. Its antigen is currently unknown. The TCR was taken from a woman aged 18 to 35 in good health. The sequencing input was blood.

CDR3 residues: CASSLGTGLDTQYF. Here the CDR3 DNA reads TGCGCCAGCAGCCTCGGGACTGGACTCGATACGCAGTATTTT. This chain links TRBV5-1 with TRBJ2-3, with D tentatively TRBD2 (6 bases). The CDR3 is 14 residues long. The germline CDR1 and CDR2 sequences are SGHRS and YFSETQ. V lost 4 bases and J 6 bases, leaving 15 bases between the germline ends.